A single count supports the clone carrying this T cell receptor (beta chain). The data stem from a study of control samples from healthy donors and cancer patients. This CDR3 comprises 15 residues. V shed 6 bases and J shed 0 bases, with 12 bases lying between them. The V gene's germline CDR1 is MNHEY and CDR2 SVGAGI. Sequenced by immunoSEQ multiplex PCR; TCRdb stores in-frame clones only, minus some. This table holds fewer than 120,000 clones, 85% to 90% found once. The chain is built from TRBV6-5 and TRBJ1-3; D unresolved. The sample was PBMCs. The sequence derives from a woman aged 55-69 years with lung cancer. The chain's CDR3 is CASSRDRSSGNTIYF. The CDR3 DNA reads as TGTGCCAGCAGCCGAGACCGGAGCTCTGGAAACACCATATATTTT.